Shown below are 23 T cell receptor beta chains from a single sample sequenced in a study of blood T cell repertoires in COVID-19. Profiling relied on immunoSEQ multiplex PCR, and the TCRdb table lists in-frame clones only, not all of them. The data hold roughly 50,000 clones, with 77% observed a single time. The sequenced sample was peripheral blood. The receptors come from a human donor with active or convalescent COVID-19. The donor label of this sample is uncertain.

The CDR3 is CASSVDRGSEAFF. The CDR3 DNA reads TGTGCCAGCAGCGTGGACAGGGGGTCTGAAGCTTTCTTT. The genes are TRBV7-2 and TRBJ1-1; TRBD1 matches 10 bases. The CDR3 contains 13 residues. With V trimmed by 5 bases and J by 6 bases, 3 bases remained unmatched. CDR1 SGHTA and CDR2 FQGNSA come from the germline V gene.

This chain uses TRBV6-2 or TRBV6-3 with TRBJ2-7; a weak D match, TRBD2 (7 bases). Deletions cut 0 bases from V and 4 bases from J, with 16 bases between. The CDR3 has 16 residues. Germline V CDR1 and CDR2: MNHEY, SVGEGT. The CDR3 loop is CASSYSEKGGRYEQYF. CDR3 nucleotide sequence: TGTGCCAGCAGTTACTCCGAGAAGGGGGGGCGTTACGAGCAGTACTTC.

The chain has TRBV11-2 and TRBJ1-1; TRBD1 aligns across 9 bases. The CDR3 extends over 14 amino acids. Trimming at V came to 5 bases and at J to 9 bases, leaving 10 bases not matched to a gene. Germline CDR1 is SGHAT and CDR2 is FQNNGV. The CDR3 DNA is TGTGCCAGCAGCCCGTGGACAGGGGAGCAACAAGCTTTCTTT. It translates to CASSPWTGEQQAFF.

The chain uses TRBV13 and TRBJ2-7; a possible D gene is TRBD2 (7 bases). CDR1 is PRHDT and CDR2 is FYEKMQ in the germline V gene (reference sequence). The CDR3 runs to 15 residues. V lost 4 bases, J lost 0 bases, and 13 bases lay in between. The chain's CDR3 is CASSSTGRVSYEQYF. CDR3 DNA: TGTGCCAGCAGCTCAACAGGGAGGGTCTCCTACGAGCAGTACTTC.

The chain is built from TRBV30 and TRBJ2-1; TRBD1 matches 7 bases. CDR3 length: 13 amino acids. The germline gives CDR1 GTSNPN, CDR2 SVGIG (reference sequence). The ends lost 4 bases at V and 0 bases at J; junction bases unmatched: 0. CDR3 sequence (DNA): TGTGCCTGGACAGGGGGCTCCTACAATGAGCAGTTCTTC. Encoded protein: CAWTGGSYNEQFF.

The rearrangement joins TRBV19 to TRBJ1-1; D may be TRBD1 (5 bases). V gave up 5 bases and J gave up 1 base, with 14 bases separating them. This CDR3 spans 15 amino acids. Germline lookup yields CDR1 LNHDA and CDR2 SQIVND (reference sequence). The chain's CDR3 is CASSPPGRANTEAFF. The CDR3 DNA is TGTGCCAGTAGTCCCCCGGGCAGGGCGAACACTGAAGCTTTCTTT.

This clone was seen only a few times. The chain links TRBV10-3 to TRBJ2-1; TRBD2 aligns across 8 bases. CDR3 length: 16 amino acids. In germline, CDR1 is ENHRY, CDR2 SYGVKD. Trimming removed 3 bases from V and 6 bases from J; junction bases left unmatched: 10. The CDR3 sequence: CAISETGLGPVNEQFF. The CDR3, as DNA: TGTGCCATCAGTGAAACGGGACTAGGCCCTGTCAATGAGCAGTTCTTC.

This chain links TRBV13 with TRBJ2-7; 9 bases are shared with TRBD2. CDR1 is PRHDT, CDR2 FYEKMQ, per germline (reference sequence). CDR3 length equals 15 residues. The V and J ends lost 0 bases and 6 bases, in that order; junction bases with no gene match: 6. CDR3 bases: TGTGCCAGCAGCTTAGGATTAGCGGGAGATCGCGAGCAGTACTTC. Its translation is CASSLGLAGDREQYF.

Written as DNA, the CDR3 is TGTGCCAGTAGCGGAGGGGAGGAGCAGTACTTC. As protein: CASSGGEEQYF. V gene TRBV19 combines with J gene TRBJ2-7, with D maybe TRBD2 (6 bases). The CDR3 has 11 amino acids. The V gene's germline CDR1 is LNHDA and CDR2 SQIVND (reference sequence). V lost 6 bases and J lost 7, with 10 bases in between.

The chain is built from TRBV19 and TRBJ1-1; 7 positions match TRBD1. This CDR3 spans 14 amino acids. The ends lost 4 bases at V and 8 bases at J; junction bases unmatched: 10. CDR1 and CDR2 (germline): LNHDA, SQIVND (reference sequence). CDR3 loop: CASSTATGAPEAFF. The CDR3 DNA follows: TGTGCCAGTAGTACGGCCACAGGGGCCCCCGAAGCTTTCTTT.

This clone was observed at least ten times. As DNA, the CDR3 is TGTGCCCTAGCGGACCATCCACAGGGCTACGAGCAGTACTTC. It encodes CALADHPQGYEQYF. The chain joins TRBV10-3 to TRBJ2-7; D is possibly TRBD2 (7 bases). Germline CDR1 is ENHRY and CDR2 is SYGVKD. The V end was cut by 11 bases, the J end by 3 bases, with 20 bases between. The CDR3 contains 14 residues.

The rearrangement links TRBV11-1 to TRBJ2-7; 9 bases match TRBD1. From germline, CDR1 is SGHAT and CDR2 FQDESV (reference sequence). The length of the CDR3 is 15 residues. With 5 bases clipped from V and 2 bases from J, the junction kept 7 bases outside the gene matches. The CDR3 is CASSVRTGVTYEQYF. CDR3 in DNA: TGTGCCAGCAGCGTCCGGACAGGGGTGACCTACGAGCAGTACTTC.

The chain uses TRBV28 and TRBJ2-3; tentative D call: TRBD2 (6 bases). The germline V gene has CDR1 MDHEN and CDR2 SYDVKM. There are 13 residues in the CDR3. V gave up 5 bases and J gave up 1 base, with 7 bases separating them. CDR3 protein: CASSRGGTDTQYF. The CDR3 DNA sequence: TGTGCCAGCAGTCGCGGGGGCACAGATACGCAGTATTTT.

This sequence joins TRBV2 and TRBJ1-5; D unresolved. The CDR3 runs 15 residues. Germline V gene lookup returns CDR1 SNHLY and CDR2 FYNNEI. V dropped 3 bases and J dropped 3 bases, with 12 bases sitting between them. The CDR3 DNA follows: TGTGCCAGCAGTGAGGCTGGGCAGAACAATCAGCCCCAGCATTTT. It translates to CASSEAGQNNQPQHF.

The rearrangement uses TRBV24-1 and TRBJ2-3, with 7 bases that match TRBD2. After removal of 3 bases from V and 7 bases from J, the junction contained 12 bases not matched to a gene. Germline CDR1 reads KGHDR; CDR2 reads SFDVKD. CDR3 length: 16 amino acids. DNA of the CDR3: TGTGCCACCAGTGATCCGGGCCGGGAGGTCCTACATACGCAGTATTTT. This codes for CATSDPGREVLHTQYF.

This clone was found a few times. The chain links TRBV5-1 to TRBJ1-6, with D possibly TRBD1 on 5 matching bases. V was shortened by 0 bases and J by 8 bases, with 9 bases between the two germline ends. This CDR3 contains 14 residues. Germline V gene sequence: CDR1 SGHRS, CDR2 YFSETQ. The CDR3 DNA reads TGCGCCAGCAGCTTGGTACCGGGGGATTCACCCCTCCACTTT. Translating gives CASSLVPGDSPLHF.

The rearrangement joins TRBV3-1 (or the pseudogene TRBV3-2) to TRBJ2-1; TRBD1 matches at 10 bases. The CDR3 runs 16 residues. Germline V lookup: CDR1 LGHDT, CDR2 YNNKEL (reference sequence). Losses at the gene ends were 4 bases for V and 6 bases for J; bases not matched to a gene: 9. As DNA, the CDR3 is TGTGCCAGCAGCCCCGGTGGGACAGGGGCTTTCAATGAGCAGTTCTTC. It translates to CASSPGGTGAFNEQFF.

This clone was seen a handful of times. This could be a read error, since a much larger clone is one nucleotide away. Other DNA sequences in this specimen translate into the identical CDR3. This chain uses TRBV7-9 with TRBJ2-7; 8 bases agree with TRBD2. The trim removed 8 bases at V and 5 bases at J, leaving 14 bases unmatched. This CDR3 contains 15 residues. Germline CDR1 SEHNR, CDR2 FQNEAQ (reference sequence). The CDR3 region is CASRAGPGGGDEQYF. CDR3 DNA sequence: TGTGCCAGCCGCGCCGGACCGGGAGGGGGGGACGAGCAGTACTTC.

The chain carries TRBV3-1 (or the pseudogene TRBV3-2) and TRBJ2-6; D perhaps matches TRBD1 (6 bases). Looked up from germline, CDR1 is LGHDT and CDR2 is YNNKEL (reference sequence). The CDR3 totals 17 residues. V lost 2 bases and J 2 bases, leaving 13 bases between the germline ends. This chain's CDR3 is CASSQPKGVTGANVLTF. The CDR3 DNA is TGTGCCAGCAGCCAACCCAAGGGGGTTACTGGGGCCAACGTCCTGACTTTC.

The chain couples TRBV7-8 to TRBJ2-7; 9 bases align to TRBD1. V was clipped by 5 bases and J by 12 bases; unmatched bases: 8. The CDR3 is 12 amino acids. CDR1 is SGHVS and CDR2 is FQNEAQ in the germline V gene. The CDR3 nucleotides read TGTGCCAGCAGCGGACAGGGGCGGGGGCCGTACTTC. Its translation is CASSGQGRGPYF.

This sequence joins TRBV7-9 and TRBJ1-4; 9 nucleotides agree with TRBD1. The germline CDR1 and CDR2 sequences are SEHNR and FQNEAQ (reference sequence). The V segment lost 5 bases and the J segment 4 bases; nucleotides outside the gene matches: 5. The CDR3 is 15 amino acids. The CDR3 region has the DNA TGTGCCAGCAGCCAACTGACAGGGGGTAATGAAAAACTGTTTTTT. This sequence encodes CASSQLTGGNEKLFF.

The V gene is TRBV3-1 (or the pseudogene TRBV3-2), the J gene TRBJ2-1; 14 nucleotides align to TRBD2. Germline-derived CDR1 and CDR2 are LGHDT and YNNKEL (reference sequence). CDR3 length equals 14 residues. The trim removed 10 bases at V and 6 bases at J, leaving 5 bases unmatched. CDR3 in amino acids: CATQGLAGVNEQFF. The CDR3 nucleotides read TGTGCCACCCAGGGACTAGCGGGAGTCAATGAGCAGTTCTTC.

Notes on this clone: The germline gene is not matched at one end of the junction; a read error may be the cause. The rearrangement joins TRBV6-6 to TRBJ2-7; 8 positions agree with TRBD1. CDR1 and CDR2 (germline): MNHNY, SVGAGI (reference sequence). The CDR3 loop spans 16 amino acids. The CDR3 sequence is CASNYAPGQGPYEQYF. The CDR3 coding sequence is TGTGCCAGCAATTACGCTCCAGGACAGGGCCCCTACGAGCAGTACTTC.